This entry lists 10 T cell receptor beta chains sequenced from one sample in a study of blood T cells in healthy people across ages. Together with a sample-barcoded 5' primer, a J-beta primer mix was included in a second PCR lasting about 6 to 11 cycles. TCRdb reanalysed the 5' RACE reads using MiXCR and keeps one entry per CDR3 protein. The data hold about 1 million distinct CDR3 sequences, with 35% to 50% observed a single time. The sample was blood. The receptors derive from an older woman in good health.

The CDR3 region has the DNA TGCAGTGCTAGAGACGTAGGACTAGCGGGAGAGTTCGGCAATGAGCAGTTCTTC. Protein: CSARDVGLAGEFGNEQFF. J is TRBJ2-1 and V is TRBV20-1; 13 bases match TRBD2. The CDR3 is made up of 18 amino acids. Looked up from germline, CDR1 is DFQATT and CDR2 is SNEGSKA (reference sequence). J gave up 6 bases and V 0 bases, and 11 bases lay outside the gene matches.

The CDR3 sequence: CASSPGHVNEQYF. CDR3 sequence (DNA): TGTGCCAGCAGCCCCGGACATGTCAATGAGCAGTACTTC. The chain links TRBV12-3 or TRBV12-4 to TRBJ2-7; TRBD1 is a possible D gene (5 bases). The CDR3 is 13 amino acids. Trimming took off 6 bases at V and 7 bases at J, with 16 bases between the two ends.

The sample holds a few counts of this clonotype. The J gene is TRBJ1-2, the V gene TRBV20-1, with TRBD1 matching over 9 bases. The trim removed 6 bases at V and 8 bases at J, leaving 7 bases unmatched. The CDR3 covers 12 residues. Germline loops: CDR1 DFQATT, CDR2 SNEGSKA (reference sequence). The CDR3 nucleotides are TGCAGTGCCCCCGGACAGGGGTGGGGCTACACCTTC. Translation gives CSAPGQGWGYTF.

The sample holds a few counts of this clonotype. CDR3 residues: CASSTRQGAQKTYEQYF. CDR3 bases: TGTGCCAGCAGCACCAGACAGGGGGCCCAAAAAACCTACGAGCAGTACTTC. This chain links TRBV21-1 with TRBJ2-7; TRBD1, the table's D call, lacks a check against the DNA. TRBV21-1 counts as a pseudogene. CDR3 size: 17 residues.

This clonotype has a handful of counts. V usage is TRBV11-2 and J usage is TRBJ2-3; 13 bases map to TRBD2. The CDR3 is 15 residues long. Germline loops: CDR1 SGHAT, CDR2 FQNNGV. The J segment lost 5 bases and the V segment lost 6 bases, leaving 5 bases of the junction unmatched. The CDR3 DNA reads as TGTGCCAGCAGTCTACTAGCGGGAGGGCAAGATACGCAGTATTTT. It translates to CASSLLAGGQDTQYF.

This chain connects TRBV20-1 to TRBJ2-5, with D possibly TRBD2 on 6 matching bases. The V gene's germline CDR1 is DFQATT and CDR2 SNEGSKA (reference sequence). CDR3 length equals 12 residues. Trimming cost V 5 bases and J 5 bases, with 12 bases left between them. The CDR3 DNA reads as TGCAGTGCTCCAGGGAGGTCGGAGACCCAGTACTTC. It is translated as CSAPGRSETQYF.

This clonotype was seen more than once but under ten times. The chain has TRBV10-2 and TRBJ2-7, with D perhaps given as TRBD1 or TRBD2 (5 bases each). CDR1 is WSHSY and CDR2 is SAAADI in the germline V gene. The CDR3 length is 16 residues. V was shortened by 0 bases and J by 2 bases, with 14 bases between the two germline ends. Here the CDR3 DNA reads TGCGCCAGCAGTGAGTCGCCGGGGCCTTTTACCTACGAGCAGTACTTC. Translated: CASSESPGPFTYEQYF.

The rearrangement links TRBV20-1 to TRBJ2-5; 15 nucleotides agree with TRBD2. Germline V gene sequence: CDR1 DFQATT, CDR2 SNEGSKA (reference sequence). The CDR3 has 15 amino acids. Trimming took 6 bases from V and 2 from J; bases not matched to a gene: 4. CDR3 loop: CSAIGLAGGQETQYF. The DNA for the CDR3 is TGCAGTGCGATTGGACTAGCGGGAGGGCAAGAGACCCAGTACTTC.

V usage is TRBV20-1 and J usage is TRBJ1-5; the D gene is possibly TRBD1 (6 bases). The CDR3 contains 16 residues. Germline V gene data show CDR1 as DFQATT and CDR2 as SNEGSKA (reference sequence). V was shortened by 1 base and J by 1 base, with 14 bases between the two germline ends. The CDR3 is CSARGQASLSNQPQHF. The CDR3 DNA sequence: TGCAGTGCTAGAGGACAGGCCTCCTTGAGCAATCAGCCCCAGCATTTT.

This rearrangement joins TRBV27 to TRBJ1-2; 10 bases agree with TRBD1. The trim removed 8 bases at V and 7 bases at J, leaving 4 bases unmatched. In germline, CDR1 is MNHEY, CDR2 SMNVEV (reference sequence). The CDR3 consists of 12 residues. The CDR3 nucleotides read TGTGCCAGCGGGGGACAGGGGTCTGGCTACACCTTC. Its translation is CASGGQGSGYTF.